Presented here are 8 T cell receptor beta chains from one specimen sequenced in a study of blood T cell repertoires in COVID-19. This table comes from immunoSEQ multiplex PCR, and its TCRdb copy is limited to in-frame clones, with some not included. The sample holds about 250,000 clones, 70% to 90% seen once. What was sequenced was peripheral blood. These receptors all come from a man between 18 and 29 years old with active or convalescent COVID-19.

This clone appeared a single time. The CDR3 here is CASSLGVGGGELFF. For the CDR3, the DNA is TGTGCCAGCAGCTTAGGGGTAGGAGGCGGGGAGCTGTTTTTT. V usage is TRBV13 and J usage is TRBJ2-2, with D perhaps matching TRBD2 (5 bases). The CDR3 length is 14 residues. Trimming stripped 0 bases from V and 7 bases from J, with 9 bases between. Looked up from germline, CDR1 is PRHDT and CDR2 is FYEKMQ (reference sequence).

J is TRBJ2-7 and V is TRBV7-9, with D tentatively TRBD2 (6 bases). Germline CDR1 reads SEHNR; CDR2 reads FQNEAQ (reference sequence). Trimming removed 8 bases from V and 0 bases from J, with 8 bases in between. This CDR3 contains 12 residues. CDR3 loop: CASDGSSYEQYF. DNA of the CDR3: TGTGCCAGCGACGGGAGCTCCTACGAGCAGTACTTC.

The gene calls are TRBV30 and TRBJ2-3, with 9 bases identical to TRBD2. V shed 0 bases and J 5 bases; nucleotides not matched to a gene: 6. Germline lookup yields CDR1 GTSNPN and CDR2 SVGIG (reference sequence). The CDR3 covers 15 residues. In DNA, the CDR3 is TGTGCCTGGAGTGTGGGCGGGGGGGCCATAGATACGCAGTATTTT. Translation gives CAWSVGGGAIDTQYF.

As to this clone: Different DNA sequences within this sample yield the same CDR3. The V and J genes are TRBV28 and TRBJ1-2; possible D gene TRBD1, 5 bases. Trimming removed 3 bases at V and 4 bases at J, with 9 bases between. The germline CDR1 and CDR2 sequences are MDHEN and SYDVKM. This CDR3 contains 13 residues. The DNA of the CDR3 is TGTGCCAGCAGTTTGGGGGGAGGCTATGGCTACACCTTC. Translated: CASSLGGGYGYTF.

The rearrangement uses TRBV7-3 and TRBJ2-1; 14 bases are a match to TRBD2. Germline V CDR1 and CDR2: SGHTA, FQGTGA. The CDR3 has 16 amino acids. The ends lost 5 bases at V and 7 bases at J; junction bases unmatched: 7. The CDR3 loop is CASSPGTSGSWNEQFF. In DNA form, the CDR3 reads TGTGCCAGCAGCCCCGGGACTAGCGGGAGTTGGAATGAGCAGTTCTTC.

DNA of the CDR3: TGCGCCAGCAGCTTGGGGGCCGCCAGGGTCGGCTATGGCTACACCTTC. Protein: CASSLGAARVGYGYTF. This chain connects TRBV5-1 to TRBJ1-2; D is perhaps TRBD1 (5 bases). V lost 0 bases and J 4 bases, leaving 16 bases between the germline ends. The V gene's germline CDR1 is SGHRS and CDR2 YFSETQ. The CDR3 spans 16 residues.

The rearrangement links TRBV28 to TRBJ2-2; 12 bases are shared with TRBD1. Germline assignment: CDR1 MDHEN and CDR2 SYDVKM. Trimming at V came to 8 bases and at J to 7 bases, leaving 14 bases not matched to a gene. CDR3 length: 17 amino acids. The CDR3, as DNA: TGTGCCAGCTACCCTCTGGGACAGGGGGCGATGATCGGGGAGCTGTTTTTT. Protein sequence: CASYPLGQGAMIGELFF.

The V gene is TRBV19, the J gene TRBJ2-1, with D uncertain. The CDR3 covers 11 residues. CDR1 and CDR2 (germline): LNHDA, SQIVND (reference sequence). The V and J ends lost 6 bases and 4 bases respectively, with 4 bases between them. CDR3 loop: CASRRYNEQFF. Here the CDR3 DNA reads TGTGCCAGTAGGCGGTACAATGAGCAGTTCTTC. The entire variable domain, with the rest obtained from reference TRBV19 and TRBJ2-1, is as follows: DGGITQSPKYLFRKEGQNVTLSCEQNLNHDAMYWYRQDPGQGLRLIYYSQIVNDFQKGDIAEGYSVSREKKESFPLTVTSAQKNPTAFYLCASRRYNEQFFGPGTRLTVL.